In this sample, the clone carrying this T cell receptor beta chain turned up once. Its antigen remains unknown. Trimming at V came to 2 bases and at J to 3 bases, leaving 7 bases not matched to a gene. The CDR3 runs 17 residues. The germline gives CDR1 SGHDN, CDR2 FVKESK. These data originate in a study of T cell repertoires in cytomegalovirus infection. For the study at large: CMV infection together with matching HLA type was indicated by public TCR beta signatures.

TCRdb reprocessed the reads with MiXCR, giving one entry per CDR3 protein. The sample records around 170,000 distinct CDR3 sequences, approximately 15% being singletons. Study results and limitations: Clonotypes of TCR beta that were HLA-C-restricted and CMV-specific dominated the ex vivo response. Cumulated frequencies of public TCR beta families served to identify carriers of CMV plus the relevant HLA.

The receptor comes from a human donor in good health (CMV status not recorded). Some clones in this sample may be carry-over from other donors' samples. The gene calls are TRBV14 and TRBJ1-3; 10 bases match TRBD1. Sequencing was done on a sample of PBMCs. The CDR3 protein is CASSQRQGASSGNTIYF. CDR3 bases: TGTGCCAGCAGCCAACGACAGGGGGCTTCAAGTGGAAACACCATATATTTT. Using reference TRBV14 and TRBJ1-3 for the parts outside the CDR3, the full variable domain is EAGVTQFPSHSVIEKGQTVTLRCDPISGHDNLYWYRRVMGKEIKFLLHFVKESKQDESGMPNNRFLAERTGGTYSTLKVQPAELEDSGVYFCASSQRQGASSGNTIYFGEGSWLTVV.